The 12 T cell receptor beta chains in this list originate from one sample, sequenced in a study of CD8+ T cells in alopecia areata. RNA was isolated and reverse transcribed to cDNA, the sequencing template. Here immunoSEQ multiplex PCR was the method, and the copy in TCRdb shows in-frame clones only, minus some. The sample holds some 240,000 clones, more than 45% seen once. Sequences were derived from CD4+ T cells sorted from blood, sampled at week 0. The origin of the receptors is a human donor with alopecia areata.

This clone was picked up a small number of times. V gene TRBV7-3 combines with J gene TRBJ1-5, with D unclear. CDR1 and CDR2 from the germline V gene are SGHTA and FQGTGA. V lost 5 bases, J lost 4 bases, and 9 bases lay in between. This CDR3 is 13 amino acids long. In nucleotides, the CDR3 is TGTGCCAGCAGCCCAAGTGGGAATCAGCCCCAGCATTTT. Amino acid sequence: CASSPSGNQPQHF.

This clone was found once. The V call is TRBV6-1, the J call TRBJ1-2; 7 bases line up with TRBD1. CDR1 MNHNS and CDR2 SASEGT come from the germline V gene. With 6 bases clipped from V and 5 bases from J, the junction kept 9 bases outside the gene matches. The CDR3 contains 14 residues. Written as DNA, the CDR3 is TGTGCCAGCAGCGCCGGGACAGCCATGTATGGCTACACCTTC. Protein product: CASSAGTAMYGYTF.

This clone was counted between two and nine times. This rearrangement joins TRBV29-1 to TRBJ2-2, with a weak D call TRBD2 (5 bases). Germline values: CDR1 SQVTM, CDR2 ANQGSEA. The CDR3 length is 16 residues. Trimming took off 7 bases at V and 3 bases at J, with 21 bases between the two ends. The CDR3 spells CSAKTSAGRDTGELFF. CDR3 nucleotide sequence: TGCAGCGCCAAAACGTCGGCGGGCCGCGACACCGGGGAGCTGTTTTTT.

The V gene is TRBV7-9, the J gene TRBJ1-2, with 10 bases lining up with TRBD1. The CDR3 loop spans 15 amino acids. Germline CDR1 SEHNR, CDR2 FQNEAQ (reference sequence). Germline trimming cut 4 bases from V and 13 bases from J; bases unmatched to any gene: 15. For the CDR3, the DNA is TGTGCCAGCAGCTCACCTGCCCGACAGGGGGCTGAACGCACCTTC. Translated: CASSSPARQGAERTF.

This clone was detected a few times. The rearrangement links TRBV7-9 to TRBJ2-4, with 13 bases lining up with TRBD2. The germline CDR1 and CDR2 sequences are SEHNR and FQNEAQ (reference sequence). After removal of 11 bases from V and 6 bases from J, the junction contained 10 bases not matched to a gene. The CDR3 spans 15 residues. CDR3 DNA sequence: TGTGCCGCCACTAGCGGGAGGGTGGGTGGAAACATTCAGTACTTC. Amino acids: CAATSGRVGGNIQYF.

The V and J genes are TRBV29-1 and TRBJ2-2, with no clear D. The germline V gene encodes CDR1 SQVTM and CDR2 ANQGSEA. V lost 5 bases and J 0 bases, leaving 16 bases between the germline ends. The CDR3 consists of 16 residues. The CDR3 sequence is CSVPSVGSANTGELFF. The CDR3 region has the DNA TGCAGCGTTCCCTCCGTAGGGTCCGCGAACACCGGGGAGCTGTTTTTT.

This sequence joins TRBV5-4 and TRBJ2-1; TRBD2 matches 10 bases. Germline CDR1 SGHNT, CDR2 YYREEE (reference sequence). This CDR3 spans 15 amino acids. J lost 10 bases, V lost 0 bases, and 7 bases had no gene match. As DNA, the CDR3 is TGTGCCAGCAGCTTGGGACTAGCGGGTGATAAAGAGCAGTTCTTC. Encoded protein: CASSLGLAGDKEQFF.

J is TRBJ1-2 and V is TRBV30; TRBD1 might be the D (5 bases). The ends were cut back, 7 bases at V and 1 base at J, with 13 bases in the middle. There are 13 residues in the CDR3. Germline V gene lookup returns CDR1 GTSNPN and CDR2 SVGIG (reference sequence). The CDR3 is CASNQGFNYGYTF. The DNA for the CDR3 is TGTGCCTCCAACCAGGGATTTAACTATGGCTACACCTTC.

This clone has only a few counts. In the same sample, other DNA sequences code for this CDR3. The J gene is TRBJ1-1, the V gene TRBV20-1; D uncertain. The CDR3 spans 11 residues. CDR1 is DFQATT, CDR2 SNEGSKA, per germline (reference sequence). The ends were cut back, 0 bases at V and 1 base at J, with 0 bases in the middle. DNA of the CDR3: TGCAGTGCTAGAGAGAACACTGAAGCTTTCTTT. Residues: CSARENTEAFF.

The chain is built from TRBV6-6 and TRBJ2-3; D is tentatively TRBD1 or TRBD2 (5 bases each). The germline CDR1 and CDR2 sequences are MNHNY and SVGAGI (reference sequence). CDR3 length equals 15 residues. Trimming took off 0 bases at V and 4 bases at J, with 11 bases between the two ends. In nucleotides, the CDR3 is TGTGCCAGCAGTTACTCACCGAGAGGGGCAGATACGCAGTATTTT. This translates into CASSYSPRGADTQYF.

A few counts support this clone. The chain carries TRBV28 and TRBJ2-7, with 7 bases matching TRBD1. In germline, CDR1 is MDHEN, CDR2 SYDVKM. The CDR3 runs to 14 residues. V lost 2 bases, J lost 0 bases, and 1 base stayed unmatched. As DNA, the CDR3 is TGTGCCAGCAGTTTAGGGACAGCCTCCTACGAGCAGTACTTC. The encoded protein is CASSLGTASYEQYF.

This clone was recorded only once. The chain carries TRBV4-1 and TRBJ2-1; 11 nucleotides align to TRBD2. Trimming took 0 bases from V and 2 from J; bases not matched to a gene: 12. Germline values: CDR1 MGHRA, CDR2 YSYEKL. The length of the CDR3 is 20 residues. DNA of the CDR3: TGCGCCAGCAGCCAAGATCGTAGGGGCCATAGCGGGAGGGCCTACAATGAGCAGTTCTTC. It translates to CASSQDRRGHSGRAYNEQFF.